Following are 29 T cell receptor beta chains from one sample sequenced in a study of T-cell memory formation after mild COVID-19. TCRdb called the 5' RACE reads again in MiXCR, with one record for every CDR3 protein. The sample holds more than 150,000 distinct CDR3 sequences, around 20% seen once. Source material: PBMCs or a T cell subset sorted from them (not recorded which). These receptors were taken from a man in his late teens or twenties who had mild COVID-19 (a few samples of this study predate the infection). Cell type and time point are not known.

There are many counts of this clonotype. The V gene is TRBV4-2, the J gene TRBJ1-3; D is ambiguous. Germline V gene sequence: CDR1 LGHNA, CDR2 YNFKEQ. The CDR3 loop spans 14 amino acids. Trimming took 5 bases from V and 0 from J, leaving 8 bases between them. The CDR3 here is CASSARYSGNTIYF. The CDR3 bases are TGTGCCAGCAGCGCTAGGTACTCTGGAAACACCATATATTTT.

This clonotype was observed a handful of times. The CDR3 sequence: CASSQRTGLNYGYTF. DNA for the CDR3: TGCGCCAGCAGCCAAAGGACAGGGCTAAACTATGGCTACACCTTC. The gene calls are TRBV4-3 and TRBJ1-2; 8 bases line up with TRBD1. There are 15 residues in the CDR3. Germline assignment: CDR1 LGHNA and CDR2 YSLEER. With V trimmed by 2 bases and J by 2 bases, 4 bases remained unmatched.

V and J are TRBV6-5 and TRBJ1-3; tentative D call: TRBD1 (5 bases). From germline, CDR1 is MNHEY and CDR2 SVGAGI. The CDR3 spans 15 residues. V lost 7 bases, J lost 2 bases, and 15 bases lay in between. The DNA of the CDR3 is TGTGCCAGCACTTGGGACGTCGGCCCTGGAAACACCATATATTTT. This sequence encodes CASTWDVGPGNTIYF.

This clonotype was found a few times. The V gene is TRBV7-9, the J gene TRBJ2-1; D remains unclear. This CDR3 contains 13 residues. Germline V lookup: CDR1 SEHNR, CDR2 FQNEAQ (reference sequence). The V gene lost 5 bases and the J gene lost 13 bases, with 18 bases spanning the gap. The CDR3 sequence: CASSGDSLPRQFF. CDR3 coding DNA: TGTGCCAGCAGCGGAGACTCGCTCCCGAGACAGTTCTTC.

This clonotype was seen a handful of times. The chain employs TRBV6-6 and TRBJ1-4, with D possibly being TRBD1 (6 bases). V dropped 7 bases and J dropped 5 bases, with 11 bases sitting between them. The CDR3 is 13 amino acids. The germline gives CDR1 MNHNY, CDR2 SVGAGI (reference sequence). The DNA of the CDR3 is TGTGCCAGCAAGGAGGGGGGAAATGAAAAACTGTTTTTT. Translation: CASKEGGNEKLFF.

This chain uses TRBV10-3 with TRBJ1-3, with TRBD1 identical over 10 bases. Germline lookup yields CDR1 ENHRY and CDR2 SYGVKD. V dropped 7 bases and J dropped 0; count of bases not matched to a gene: 6. This CDR3 is built from 16 residues. CDR3 in DNA: TGTGCCATCACCCCGGGACAGGGGAGCTCTGGAAACACCATATATTTT. It yields the protein CAITPGQGSSGNTIYF.

The gene calls are TRBV20-1 and TRBJ2-7; a weak D match, TRBD2 (6 bases). V was shortened by 2 bases and J by 6 bases, with 11 bases between the two germline ends. The germline V gene has CDR1 DFQATT and CDR2 SNEGSKA (reference sequence). CDR3 length: 12 amino acids. The CDR3 spells CSARSGSGEQYF. The CDR3, as DNA: TGCAGTGCTAGAAGCGGGTCCGGCGAGCAGTACTTC.

This clonotype was seen a few times. The genes are TRBV18 and TRBJ1-1; 8 bases are shared with TRBD1. The CDR3 extends over 13 amino acids. Trimming cost V 4 bases and J 4 bases; bases outside gene matches: 2. The germline V gene encodes CDR1 KGHSH and CDR2 LQKENI. The CDR3 sequence is CASSQTGGTEAFF. DNA for the CDR3: TGTGCCAGCTCACAAACAGGGGGCACTGAAGCTTTCTTT.

This clonotype was found many times. The chain combines TRBV27 with TRBJ2-1; D is perhaps TRBD1 (5 bases). Germline CDR1 and CDR2: MNHEY and SMNVEV (reference sequence). Trimming took off 1 base at V and 14 bases at J, with 12 bases between the two ends. This CDR3 contains 12 residues. The DNA for the CDR3 is TGTGCCAGCAGTTTATTGGGGCAGGGTGAGTTCTTC. It translates to CASSLLGQGEFF.

This chain connects TRBV12-3 or TRBV12-4 to TRBJ1-6; TRBD1 aligns across 8 bases. Unmatched junction bases numbered 6, after V lost 4 bases and J lost 10 bases. CDR3 size: 14 residues. CDR3 sequence (DNA): TGTGCCAGCAGTTACCAGGGGGCAAGGTCACCCCTCCACTTT. Translated, it gives CASSYQGARSPLHF.

V gene TRBV11-2 combines with J gene TRBJ2-5; a possible D gene is TRBD2 (6 bases). The ends were cut back, 4 bases at V and 9 bases at J, with 12 bases in the middle. CDR3 length: 12 amino acids. Germline V CDR1 and CDR2: SGHAT, FQNNGV. The CDR3 region is CASSSQTSSQYF. The CDR3 DNA is TGTGCCAGCAGCTCGCAAACTAGCTCCCAGTACTTC.

In its sample, this clonotype was seen a few times. The chain has TRBV5-1 and TRBJ1-1; D may be TRBD1 (5 bases). This CDR3 comprises 16 residues. Trimming removed 0 bases at V and 5 bases at J, with 17 bases between. Germline V gives CDR1 SGHRS, CDR2 YFSETQ. The CDR3 nucleotides are TGCGCCAGCAGCTTGGCCGGGGCACCCGGAGCGACTGAAGCTTTCTTT. Its protein product is CASSLAGAPGATEAFF.

This clonotype was recorded a few times. CDR3 region: CASSPPYGSVASGGNEQFF. The CDR3 DNA sequence: TGTGCCAGCTCACCACCGTATGGGAGCGTTGCTAGCGGGGGCAATGAGCAGTTCTTC. This chain uses TRBV18 with TRBJ2-1, with 10 bases fitting TRBD2. The CDR3 is 19 amino acids. V dropped 0 bases and J dropped 6; count of bases not matched to a gene: 14. Germline CDR1 and CDR2: KGHSH and LQKENI.

This clonotype has more than one count but fewer than ten. This chain uses TRBV7-9 with TRBJ1-6, with 9 bases matching TRBD1. This CDR3 region has 15 residues. CDR1 is SEHNR, CDR2 FQNEAQ, per germline (reference sequence). Trimming removed 3 bases from V and 12 bases from J; junction bases left unmatched: 9. CDR3 nucleotide sequence: TGTGCCAGCAGCTTTGAGACAGGGGGGAGTGTACCCCTCCACTTT. Translated, it gives CASSFETGGSVPLHF.

The chain combines TRBV18 with TRBJ2-3; 13 bases line up with TRBD2. The CDR3 loop spans 17 amino acids. The V segment lost 2 bases and the J segment 6 bases; nucleotides outside the gene matches: 8. CDR1 and CDR2 from the germline V gene are KGHSH and LQKENI. The CDR3 nucleotides read TGTGCCAGCTCACCAAACGTACTAGCGGGGGGGCTGGATACGCAGTATTTT. Translating it yields CASSPNVLAGGLDTQYF.

This clonotype has ten or more counts. This chain's CDR3 is CASSSRGTAGRSYTF. The DNA for the CDR3 is TGTGCCAGCAGTTCCCGGGGGACGGCGGGAAGGAGCTACACCTTC. The V call is TRBV6-5, the J call TRBJ1-2; weak D call: TRBD1 (5 bases). The germline V and J ends were trimmed by 4 bases and 9 bases, with 21 bases remaining between them. Germline CDR1 and CDR2: MNHEY and SVGAGI. The CDR3 length is 15 residues.

This clonotype has more than one count but fewer than ten. The chain links TRBV6-6 to TRBJ2-7, with 8 positions matching TRBD1. The germline V gene has CDR1 MNHNY and CDR2 SVGAGI (reference sequence). The J segment lost 9 bases and the V segment lost 6 bases, leaving 4 bases of the junction unmatched. The CDR3 spans 11 residues. The CDR3 DNA reads as TGTGCCAGCAGGCAGGGGGCTCGGCAGTACGTC. Encoded protein: CASRQGARQYV.

This clonotype was found a few times. This sequence joins TRBV7-9 and TRBJ1-1; maybe TRBD1 (6 bases). Deletions cut 3 bases from V and 5 bases from J, with 13 bases between. The CDR3 is 14 residues long. The V gene's germline CDR1 is SEHNR and CDR2 FQNEAQ (reference sequence). The chain's CDR3 is CASSFGTGLTEAFF. The CDR3 DNA reads TGTGCCAGCAGCTTCGGTACAGGGTTGACTGAAGCTTTCTTT.

The chain combines TRBV5-1 with TRBJ2-6; D possibly corresponds to TRBD1 (7 bases). This CDR3 is 19 amino acids long. In germline, CDR1 is SGHRS, CDR2 YFSETQ. The V end lost 0 bases, the J end lost 0 bases, and 16 bases lay between the germline ends. The CDR3 is CASSLGGQGGISGANVLTF. CDR3 sequence (DNA): TGCGCCAGCAGCTTGGGTGGGCAGGGGGGCATCTCTGGGGCCAACGTCCTGACTTTC.

J is TRBJ2-2 and V is TRBV12-3 or TRBV12-4; 12 bases agree with TRBD2. Unmatched junction bases numbered 3, after V lost 4 bases and J lost 6 bases. The CDR3 extends over 15 amino acids. This CDR3 reads CASSWTSGVAGELFF. The CDR3 coding sequence is TGTGCCAGCAGTTGGACTAGCGGGGTAGCCGGGGAGCTGTTTTTT.

The chain links TRBV7-2 to TRBJ1-6; D gene ambiguous. There are 13 residues in the CDR3. Germline loops: CDR1 SGHTA, CDR2 FQGNSA. V was cut by 3 bases and J by 9 bases, with 9 bases left in between. The CDR3: CASSFSIVSPLHF. Here the CDR3 DNA reads TGTGCCAGCAGCTTTTCTATAGTTTCACCCCTCCACTTT.

The gene calls are TRBV20-1 and TRBJ1-2, with unresolved D. The CDR3 loop spans 13 amino acids. V gave up 1 base and J gave up 8 bases, with 14 bases separating them. Per germline, CDR1 DFQATT and CDR2 SNEGSKA (reference sequence). CDR3 in amino acids: CSARVRAWEGYTF. The CDR3 DNA sequence: TGCAGTGCTAGAGTTCGGGCTTGGGAAGGCTACACCTTC.

This clonotype was counted a few times. The V call is TRBV5-1, the J call TRBJ2-3; D gene unclear. Trimming removed 2 bases from V and 0 bases from J, with 13 bases in between. This CDR3 has 16 residues. Germline CDR1 is SGHRS and CDR2 is YFSETQ. This CDR3 is CASSFWLPPSTDTQYF. In DNA, the CDR3 is TGCGCCAGCAGCTTTTGGCTTCCACCTAGCACAGATACGCAGTATTTT. Together with reference TRBV5-1 and TRBJ2-3, the CDR3 gives the full variable domain: KAGVTQTPRYLIKTRGQQVTLSCSPISGHRSVSWYQQTPGQGLQFLFEYFSETQRNKGNFPGRFSGRQFSNSRSEMNVSTLELGDSALYLCASSFWLPPSTDTQYFGPGTRLTVL.

The genes are TRBV9 and TRBJ2-1; TRBD2 aligns across 7 bases. The germline V gene has CDR1 SGDLS and CDR2 YYNGEE. V dropped 3 bases and J dropped 5; count of bases not matched to a gene: 11. The CDR3 is 16 amino acids. DNA of the CDR3: TGTGCCAGCAGCGACCAATGGGAGGGAAGGCACAATGAGCAGTTCTTC. Translating it yields CASSDQWEGRHNEQFF.

The rearrangement links TRBV11-3 to TRBJ2-2; D gene unclear. V was trimmed by 3 bases and J by 6 bases, leaving 23 bases between them. The CDR3 sequence is 18 residues long. Germline-derived CDR1 and CDR2 are SGHNT and YENEEA. CDR3 in amino acids: CASSLDVGQPLWAGELFF. CDR3 nucleotides: TGTGCCAGCAGCTTGGACGTCGGGCAGCCACTTTGGGCCGGGGAGCTGTTTTTT.

J is TRBJ2-3 and V is TRBV24-1, with D possibly being TRBD1 (8 bases). V lost 2 bases to trimming and J lost 4 bases, with 18 bases between them. In germline, CDR1 is KGHDR, CDR2 SFDVKD. CDR3 length equals 17 residues. The CDR3 sequence: CATSDSAQGGGADTQYF. The CDR3 DNA reads TGTGCCACCAGTGATTCGGCACAGGGGGGGGGTGCAGATACGCAGTATTTT.

The chain has TRBV28 and TRBJ2-7; possible D gene TRBD2, 5 bases. V was trimmed by 6 bases and J by 1 base, leaving 16 bases between them. Germline assignment: CDR1 MDHEN and CDR2 SYDVKM. The CDR3 sequence is 15 residues long. The CDR3 protein is CASSSPSEGSYEQYV. DNA of the CDR3: TGTGCCAGCAGCTCCCCAAGTGAGGGTTCCTACGAGCAGTACGTC.

The chain has TRBV18 and TRBJ1-1; 10 bases agree with TRBD1. V shed 9 bases, J shed 1 base, and the junction held 8 bases outside the gene matches. Germline V gene sequence: CDR1 KGHSH, CDR2 LQKENI. The CDR3 covers 15 residues. The CDR3 nucleotides read TGTGCCAGTCGGACAGGGGGAAGGGGGAACACTGAAGCTTTCTTT. Translated, it gives CASRTGGRGNTEAFF.

Only one count was recorded for this clonotype. CDR3 sequence reads: CASSLRDRKLRRSGANVLTF. CDR3 sequence (DNA): TGTGCCAGCAGCCTCCGGGACAGAAAACTTCGCCGCTCTGGGGCCAACGTCCTGACTTTC. The chain combines TRBV21-1 with TRBJ2-6; no DNA check was done on the table's D call, TRBD1. TRBV21-1 is a pseudogene. The CDR3 totals 20 residues.